Following are 7 T cell receptor beta chains from one sample sequenced in a study of blood T cell repertoires in COVID-19. Method: immunoSEQ multiplex PCR; TCRdb's copy keeps in-frame clones and lacks some. The sample holds about 300,000 clones, 88% seen once. Sequencing input: peripheral blood. Every receptor here comes from a woman aged 30 to 39 who had recovered from COVID-19.

V gene TRBV11-2 combines with J gene TRBJ1-2; perhaps TRBD1 as D (6 bases). The CDR3 spans 13 residues. CDR1 is SGHAT, CDR2 FQNNGV, per germline. V was trimmed by 5 bases and J by 4 bases, leaving 11 bases between them. The DNA of the CDR3 is TGTGCCAGCAGCCTAGGGGGACTCTATGGCTACACCTTC. Translation: CASSLGGLYGYTF.

The V call is TRBV19, the J call TRBJ1-4; maybe TRBD1 (5 bases). The CDR3 contains 14 residues. V lost 8 bases, J lost 3 bases, and 13 bases lay in between. Germline CDR1 reads LNHDA; CDR2 reads SQIVND (reference sequence). The CDR3 region has the DNA TGTGCCAGTTCGTGGGCAGGGCCTAATGAAAAACTGTTTTTT. Encoded protein: CASSWAGPNEKLFF.

J is TRBJ2-5 and V is TRBV2; no firm D call. V dropped 5 bases and J dropped 2 bases, with 3 bases sitting between them. The germline V gene encodes CDR1 SNHLY and CDR2 FYNNEI. CDR3 length equals 11 residues. The CDR3 loop is CASSYQETQYF. The CDR3 nucleotides are TGTGCCAGCAGTTATCAAGAGACCCAGTACTTC.

The chain joins TRBV10-3 to TRBJ1-1, with 8 bases lining up with TRBD1. J was trimmed by 1 base and V by 0 bases; bases with no gene match: 4. The CDR3 is 16 residues long. Germline-derived CDR1 and CDR2 are ENHRY and SYGVKD. The CDR3 bases are TGTGCCATCAGTGAGTCGCCTGGACAGGGGAACACTGAAGCTTTCTTT. Translated, it gives CAISESPGQGNTEAFF.

The chain links TRBV3-1 (or the pseudogene TRBV3-2) to TRBJ1-2; TRBD1 agrees at 8 bases. The trim removed 3 bases at V and 1 base at J, leaving 4 bases unmatched. The CDR3 totals 15 residues. In germline, CDR1 is LGHDT, CDR2 YNNKEL (reference sequence). In DNA, the CDR3 is TGTGCCAGCAGCCAGAGCGGACAGGGTAACTATGGCTACACCTTC. Its translation: CASSQSGQGNYGYTF.

The V and J genes are TRBV7-9 and TRBJ1-5, with D uncertain. Germline V gene data show CDR1 as SEHNR and CDR2 as FQNEAQ (reference sequence). The germline V and J ends were trimmed by 4 bases and 11 bases, with 12 bases remaining between them. This CDR3 spans 12 amino acids. CDR3 amino acids: CASSSPGRAQHF. CDR3 in DNA: TGTGCCAGCAGCTCCCCGGGAAGAGCCCAGCATTTT.

The rearrangement links TRBV20-1 to TRBJ2-7; TRBD1 aligns across 10 bases. V dropped 3 bases and J dropped 5; count of bases not matched to a gene: 7. CDR1 is DFQATT and CDR2 is SNEGSKA in the germline V gene (reference sequence). The CDR3 contains 14 residues. The CDR3 DNA reads TGCAGTGCTAGTTGGGGACAGGGGAGCAACGAGCAGTACTTC. Its protein is CSASWGQGSNEQYF.